The present T cell receptor beta chain was sequenced within a study of OX40 agonist ivuxolimab in advanced cancers. Overall study: Cohort: 80% to 90% men, mean age 60, aged about 23 to 79.

This clone was seen once. The repertoire was sequenced with immunoSEQ multiplex PCR; TCRdb's copy has only in-frame clones and lacks some. The sample shows approximately 37,000 clones, around 90% of them seen only once. V dropped 0 bases and J dropped 3 bases, with 8 bases sitting between them. The germline CDR1 and CDR2 sequences are SGHDN and FVKESK. The CDR3 contains 14 residues. The chain joins TRBV14 to TRBJ1-1; perhaps TRBD1 as D (6 bases). The sequence derives from an adult with an advanced solid tumor such as melanoma, head and neck, liver or kidney cancer. Specimen: CD4+ or CD8+ T cells sorted from blood, collected in a trial of the OX40 agonist ivuxolimab. CDR3 coding DNA: TGTGCCAGCAGCCAAGAGAACAGGGACACTGAAGCTTTCTTT. Translated: CASSQENRDTEAFF.